Shown below are 21 T cell receptor beta chains from a single sample sequenced in a study of CD4 T cells in relation to SARS-CoV-2 and coronaviruses. These TCRs are of unknown antigen specificity. Unexposed donor CD4+ T cells date from about 2011-2018, before the COVID-19 pandemic. CD4+ T cells were isolated from the cells after around 10 days of culture. Assay used: immunoSEQ multiplex PCR; TCRdb lists only in-frame clones, some missing. The sample holds just under 20,000 clones, approximately 70% seen once. Sequencing was done on a sample of CD4+ T cells from PBMCs, cultured in vitro. All receptors come from a human donor in good health.

This clone was counted a few times. V gene TRBV11-3 combines with J gene TRBJ2-1; D remains unclear. With 2 bases removed from V and 7 bases from J, the gap between germline ends came to 9 bases. Germline V gene lookup returns CDR1 SGHNT and CDR2 YENEEA. The CDR3 length is 13 residues. CDR3 protein: CASSLNGLNEQFF. CDR3 nucleotide sequence: TGTGCCAGCAGCTTAAACGGGTTGAATGAGCAGTTCTTC. The full variable domain, its missing parts supplied by reference TRBV11-3 and TRBJ2-1, is EAGVVQSPRYKIIEKKQPVAFWCNPISGHNTLYWYLQNLGQGPELLIRYENEEAVDDSQLPKDRFSAERLKGVDSTLKIQPAELGDSAVYLCASSLNGLNEQFFGPGTRLTVL.

The genes are TRBV5-6 and TRBJ2-5; D tentatively reads TRBD1 or TRBD2 (5 bases each). The V gene lost 1 base and the J gene lost 4 bases, with 17 bases spanning the gap. Germline values: CDR1 SGHDT, CDR2 YYEEEE. The CDR3 runs 16 residues. This chain's CDR3 is CASSLQGDSVGETQYF. The CDR3 DNA reads as TGTGCCAGCAGCTTGCAGGGAGACTCGGTCGGAGAGACCCAGTACTTC.

V and J are TRBV19 and TRBJ1-1; tentative D call: TRBD1 (5 bases). The CDR3 consists of 13 residues. The germline V gene has CDR1 LNHDA and CDR2 SQIVND (reference sequence). Trimming cost V 8 bases and J 2 bases, with 12 bases left between them. For the CDR3, the DNA is TGTGCCAGTCAACAGGACTTCAACACTGAAGCTTTCTTT. It is translated as CASQQDFNTEAFF.

This clone was seen once. The chain is built from TRBV19 and TRBJ1-4, with 8 bases aligning to TRBD1. This CDR3 contains 12 residues. CDR1 is LNHDA, CDR2 SQIVND, per germline (reference sequence). J was trimmed by 8 bases and V by 10 bases; bases with no gene match: 6. CDR3 bases: TGTGCCACACGGGACAGGCCGGAAAAACTGTTTTTT. Protein product: CATRDRPEKLFF. Full variable domain (rest looked up from reference TRBV19 and TRBJ1-4): DGGITQSPKYLFRKEGQNVTLSCEQNLNHDAMYWYRQDPGQGLRLIYYSQIVNDFQKGDIAEGYSVSREKKESFPLTVTSAQKNPTAFYLCATRDRPEKLFFGSGTQLSVL.

This clone was detected only a few times. The CDR3 loop is CASSLTENTEAFF. CDR3 nucleotides: TGTGCCAGCAGCTTGACGGAGAACACTGAAGCTTTCTTT. V and J are TRBV12-3 or TRBV12-4 and TRBJ1-1; D gene unclear. This CDR3 has 13 residues. V dropped 6 bases and J dropped 1 base, with 9 bases sitting between them.

The chain is built from TRBV5-6 and TRBJ2-6; the D gene is possibly TRBD1 (5 bases). Germline V gene sequence: CDR1 SGHDT, CDR2 YYEEEE. CDR3 length: 15 amino acids. Trimming stripped 4 bases from V and 1 base from J, with 9 bases between. The CDR3 DNA reads as TGTGCCAGCAGCGGCCAGGGTTCTGGGGCCAACGTCCTGACTTTC. Translation: CASSGQGSGANVLTF.

J is TRBJ1-5 and V is TRBV28; D might be TRBD1 (5 bases). The V end lost 6 bases, the J end lost 7 bases, and 16 bases lay between the germline ends. CDR1 is MDHEN and CDR2 is SYDVKM in the germline V gene. The CDR3 is 14 residues long. CDR3 residues: CASSTGGGWQPQHF. The CDR3, as DNA: TGTGCCAGCAGCACGGGTGGGGGTTGGCAGCCCCAGCATTTT.

The CDR3 DNA follows: TGTGCCATTACCACCGACAGCAACACTGAAGCTTTCTTT. Its protein is CAITTDSNTEAFF. The chain uses TRBV19 and TRBJ1-1, with D tentatively TRBD1 (5 bases). V lost 10 bases, J lost 2 bases, and 14 bases lay in between. CDR1 is LNHDA, CDR2 SQIVND, per germline (reference sequence). The length of the CDR3 is 13 residues.

V and J are TRBV4-1 and TRBJ2-7; D is possibly TRBD1 or TRBD2 (5 bases each). Germline V gene data show CDR1 as MGHRA and CDR2 as YSYEKL. Trimming removed 2 bases at V and 7 bases at J, with 15 bases between. This CDR3 region has 14 residues. This CDR3 is CASSQTDGTREQYF. In DNA, the CDR3 is TGCGCCAGCAGCCAAACCGACGGGACGAGAGAGCAGTACTTC.

This clone turned up a few times. V usage is TRBV20-1 and J usage is TRBJ2-5; the D is unclear. Germline V gives CDR1 DFQATT, CDR2 SNEGSKA (reference sequence). The CDR3 has 11 residues. Trimming left V 3 bases short and J 8 bases short, with 10 bases between. This CDR3 is CSARGSETQYF. For the CDR3, the DNA is TGCAGTGCTAGGGGCAGCGAAACCCAGTACTTC.

J is TRBJ1-2 and V is TRBV18; D unresolved. Trimming removed 3 bases at V and 7 bases at J, with 9 bases between. The length of the CDR3 is 12 residues. Germline V lookup: CDR1 KGHSH, CDR2 LQKENI. The CDR3: CASSPGQPGYTF. DNA of the CDR3: TGTGCCAGCTCACCCGGGCAGCCTGGCTACACCTTC.

The CDR3 is CASSPDGRPEYYGYTF. In DNA form, the CDR3 reads TGTGCCAGCAGCCCTGACGGCCGGCCTGAGTACTATGGCTACACCTTC. The gene calls are TRBV7-2 and TRBJ1-2; D gene ambiguous. The V gene lost 5 bases and the J gene lost 3 bases, with 19 bases spanning the gap. The germline V gene has CDR1 SGHTA and CDR2 FQGNSA. This CDR3 is built from 16 residues.

V is TRBV6-2 or TRBV6-3 and J is TRBJ2-7, with D uncertain. The germline V and J ends were trimmed by 6 bases and 0 bases, with 3 bases remaining between them. The CDR3 loop spans 11 amino acids. The V gene's germline CDR1 is MNHEY and CDR2 SVGEGT. The CDR3 nucleotides read TGTGCCAGCAGCCCCTCCTACGAGCAGTACTTC. Translated, it gives CASSPSYEQYF.

The genes are TRBV3-1 (or the pseudogene TRBV3-2) and TRBJ1-5, with TRBD1 matching over 7 bases. Trimming took 0 bases from V and 4 from J; bases not matched to a gene: 3. This CDR3 region has 15 residues. CDR1 LGHDT and CDR2 YNNKEL come from the germline V gene (reference sequence). The CDR3 DNA reads TGTGCCAGCAGCCAAGACTCACAGGGGAATCAGCCCCAGCATTTT. This translates into CASSQDSQGNQPQHF.

The gene calls are TRBV2 and TRBJ2-6; D remains ambiguous. The V gene lost 7 bases and the J gene lost 3 bases, with 13 bases spanning the gap. This CDR3 comprises 15 residues. Germline lookup yields CDR1 SNHLY and CDR2 FYNNEI. This CDR3 reads CASTPSGFGANVLTF. CDR3 nucleotides: TGTGCCAGCACCCCCTCAGGTTTTGGGGCCAACGTCCTGACTTTC.

V usage is TRBV7-9 and J usage is TRBJ1-2, with 8 bases fitting TRBD1. Germline V gene sequence: CDR1 SEHNR, CDR2 FQNEAQ (reference sequence). V was pared by 5 bases and J by 3 bases, with 2 bases of the junction left unmatched. The CDR3 sequence is 13 residues long. CDR3 amino acids: CASSPGGYYGYTF. CDR3 bases: TGTGCCAGCAGCCCAGGGGGCTACTATGGCTACACCTTC.

The V and J genes are TRBV4-2 and TRBJ2-7; possible D gene TRBD2, 5 bases. This CDR3 is built from 15 residues. Deletions cut 0 bases from V and 4 bases from J, with 13 bases between. The germline CDR1 and CDR2 sequences are LGHNA and YNFKEQ. In DNA, the CDR3 is TGTGCCAGCAGCCAAGAGCGGGCTTGGGGTTACGAGCAGTACTTC. Protein product: CASSQERAWGYEQYF.

This clone was detected only a few times. This chain connects TRBV4-1 to TRBJ1-2; D call uncertain. Germline V CDR1 and CDR2: MGHRA, YSYEKL. V gave up 8 bases and J gave up 7 bases, with 5 bases separating them. The CDR3 runs 9 residues. The CDR3 spells CASGSGYTF. CDR3 nucleotides: TGCGCCAGCGGCTCTGGCTACACCTTC.

The V gene is TRBV30, the J gene TRBJ2-7; D perhaps matches TRBD2 (6 bases). CDR1 and CDR2 (germline): GTSNPN, SVGIG (reference sequence). V was clipped by 5 bases and J by 2 bases, with 13 bases between them. This CDR3 has 13 residues. This CDR3 reads CAWAPSGAYEQYF. For the CDR3, the DNA is TGTGCCTGGGCCCCTTCGGGGGCCTACGAGCAGTACTTC.

The V gene is TRBV4-3, the J gene TRBJ2-5, with D tentatively TRBD1 or TRBD2 (6 bases each). The CDR3 contains 15 residues. The germline CDR1 and CDR2 sequences are LGHNA and YSLEER. V was pared by 1 base and J by 5 bases, with 14 bases between. CDR3 in DNA: TGCGCCAGCAGCCAAGTACTCCAAGGGGGGGAGACCCAGTACTTC. This encodes CASSQVLQGGETQYF.

The genes are TRBV6-5 and TRBJ2-7, with D maybe TRBD2 (7 bases). V shed 7 bases and J shed 6 bases, with 22 bases lying between them. The length of the CDR3 is 15 residues. Germline V lookup: CDR1 MNHEY, CDR2 SVGAGI. Here the CDR3 reads CASNLMRGGFGEQYF. The CDR3 DNA follows: TGTGCCAGCAATCTCATGAGGGGGGGCTTCGGCGAGCAGTACTTC.